What follows is one T cell receptor (beta chain) and its context. Its antigen is as yet unknown. This record belongs to a study of blood T cells in healthy people across ages. Study context: Template switching picked up about one barcoded beta molecule for each two T cells.

Study-wide results and limits: A roughly linear age-dependent decrease characterized TCR beta diversity per million T cells.

PCR was performed a second time for roughly 6 to 12 cycles using a sample-barcoded 5' primer and a J-beta primer mix. Each CDR3 protein gets one entry after TCRdb re-called the 5' RACE reads with MiXCR. The sample yields 1.5 million to 2 million distinct CDR3 sequences, around half seen once. The clonotype was recovered from a middle-aged woman in good health. Sequenced: blood.

DNA of the CDR3: TGTGCCAGCAACGCGGACACTGAAGCTTTCTTT. Translated, it gives CASNADTEAFF. V gene TRBV28 combines with J gene TRBJ1-1; D uncertain. Germline V gives CDR1 MDHEN, CDR2 SYDVKM. With 7 bases removed from V and 3 bases from J, the gap between germline ends came to 6 bases. The length of the CDR3 is 11 residues. The whole variable domain, remainder taken from reference TRBV28 and TRBJ1-1, is DVKVTQSSRYLVKRTGEKVFLECVQDMDHENMFWYRQDPGLGLRLIYFSYDVKMKEKGDIPEGYSVSREKKERFSLILESASTNQTSMYLCASNADTEAFFGQGTRLTVV.